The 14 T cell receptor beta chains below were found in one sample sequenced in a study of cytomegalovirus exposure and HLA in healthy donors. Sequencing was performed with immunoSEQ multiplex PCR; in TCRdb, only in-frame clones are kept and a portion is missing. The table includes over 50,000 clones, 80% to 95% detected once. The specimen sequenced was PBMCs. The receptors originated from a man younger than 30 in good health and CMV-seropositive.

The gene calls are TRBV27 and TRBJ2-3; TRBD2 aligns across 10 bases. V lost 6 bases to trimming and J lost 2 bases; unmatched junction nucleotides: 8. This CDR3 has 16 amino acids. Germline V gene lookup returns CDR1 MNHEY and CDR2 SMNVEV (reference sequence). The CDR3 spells CASSTGTSEDTDTQYF. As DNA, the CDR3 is TGTGCCAGCAGCACAGGGACTAGCGAAGACACAGATACGCAGTATTTT.

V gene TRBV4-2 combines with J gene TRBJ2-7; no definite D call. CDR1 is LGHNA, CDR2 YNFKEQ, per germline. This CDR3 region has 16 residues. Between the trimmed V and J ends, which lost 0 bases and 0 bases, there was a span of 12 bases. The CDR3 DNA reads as TGTGCCAGCAGCCAAGATCCAGGCTCCCCCTCCTACGAGCAGTACTTC. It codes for CASSQDPGSPSYEQYF.

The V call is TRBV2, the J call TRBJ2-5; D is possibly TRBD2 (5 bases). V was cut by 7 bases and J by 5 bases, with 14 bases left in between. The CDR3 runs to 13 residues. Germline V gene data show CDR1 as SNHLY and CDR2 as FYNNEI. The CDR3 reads CASTEGREETQYF. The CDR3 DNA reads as TGTGCCAGCACTGAGGGTAGGGAGGAGACCCAGTACTTC.

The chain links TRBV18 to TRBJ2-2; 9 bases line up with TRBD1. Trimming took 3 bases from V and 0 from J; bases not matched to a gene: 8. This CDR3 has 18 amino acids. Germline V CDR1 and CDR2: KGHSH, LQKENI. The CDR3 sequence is CASSPLLQGAPNTGELFF. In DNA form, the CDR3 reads TGTGCCAGCTCACCGCTTCTACAGGGGGCTCCGAACACCGGGGAGCTGTTTTTT.

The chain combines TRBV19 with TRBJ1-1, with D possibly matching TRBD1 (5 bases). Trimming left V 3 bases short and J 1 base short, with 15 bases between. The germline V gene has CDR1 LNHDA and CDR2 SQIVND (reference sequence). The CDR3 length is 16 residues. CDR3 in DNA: TGTGCCAGTAGTATGTTTCGGGGGTTGACGAACACTGAAGCTTTCTTT. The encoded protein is CASSMFRGLTNTEAFF.

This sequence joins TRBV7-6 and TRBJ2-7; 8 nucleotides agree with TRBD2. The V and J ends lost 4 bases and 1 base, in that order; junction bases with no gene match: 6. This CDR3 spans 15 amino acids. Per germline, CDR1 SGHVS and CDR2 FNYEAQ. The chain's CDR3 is CASSWGERGSYEQYF. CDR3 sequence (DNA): TGTGCCAGCAGCTGGGGCGAGCGGGGGTCCTACGAGCAGTACTTC. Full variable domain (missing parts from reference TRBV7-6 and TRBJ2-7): GAGVSQSPRYKVTKRGQDVALRCDPISGHVSLYWYRQALGQGPEFLTYFNYEAQQDKSGLPNDRFSAERPEGSISTLTIQRTEQRDSAMYRCASSWGERGSYEQYFGPGTRLTVT.

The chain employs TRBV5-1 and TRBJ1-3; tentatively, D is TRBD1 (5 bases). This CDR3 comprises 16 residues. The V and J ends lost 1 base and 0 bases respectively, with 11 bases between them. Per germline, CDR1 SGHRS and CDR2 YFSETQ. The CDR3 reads CASSLPAGPSGNTIYF. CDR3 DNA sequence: TGCGCCAGCAGCTTGCCCGCAGGGCCCTCTGGAAACACCATATATTTT.

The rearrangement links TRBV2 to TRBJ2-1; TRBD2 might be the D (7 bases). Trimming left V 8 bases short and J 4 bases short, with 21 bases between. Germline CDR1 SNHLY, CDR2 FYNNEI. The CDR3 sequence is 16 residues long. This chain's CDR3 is CASGGAQDEIYNEQFF. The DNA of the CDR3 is TGTGCCAGCGGGGGGGCACAGGACGAAATATACAATGAGCAGTTCTTC.

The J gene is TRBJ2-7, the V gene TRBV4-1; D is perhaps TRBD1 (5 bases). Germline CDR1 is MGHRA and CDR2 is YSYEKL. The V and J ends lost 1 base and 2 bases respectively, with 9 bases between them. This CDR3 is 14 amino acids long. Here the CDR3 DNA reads TGCGCCAGCAGCCAAGGACCAGGGACCTACGAGCAGTACTTC. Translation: CASSQGPGTYEQYF.

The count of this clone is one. The CDR3 sequence: CASSLGLGGTDTQYF. The DNA of the CDR3 is TGTGCCAGCAGTCTCGGACTAGGTGGCACAGATACGCAGTATTTT. The rearrangement links TRBV28 to TRBJ2-3, with 7 bases lining up with TRBD2. The CDR3 has 15 residues. The germline V gene encodes CDR1 MDHEN and CDR2 SYDVKM. The V segment lost 5 bases and the J segment 1 base; nucleotides outside the gene matches: 6.

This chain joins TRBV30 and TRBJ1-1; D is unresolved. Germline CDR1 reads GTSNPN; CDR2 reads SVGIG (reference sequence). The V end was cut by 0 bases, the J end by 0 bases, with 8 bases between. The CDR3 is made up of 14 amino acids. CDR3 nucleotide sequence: TGTGCCTGGAGTGTATCCAGTCTGAACACTGAAGCTTTCTTT. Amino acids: CAWSVSSLNTEAFF. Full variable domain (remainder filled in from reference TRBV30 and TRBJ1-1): SQTIHQWPATLVQPVGSPLSLECTVEGTSNPNLYWYRQAAGRGLQLLFYSVGIGQISSEVPQNLSASRPQDRQFILSSKKLLLSDSGFYLCAWSVSSLNTEAFFGQGTRLTVV.

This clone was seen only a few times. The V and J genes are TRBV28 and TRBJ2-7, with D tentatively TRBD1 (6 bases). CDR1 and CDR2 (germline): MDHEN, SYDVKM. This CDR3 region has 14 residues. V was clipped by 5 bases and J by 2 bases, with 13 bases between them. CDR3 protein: CASSHLQGTYEQYF. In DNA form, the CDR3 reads TGTGCCAGCAGTCACCTCCAGGGGACCTACGAGCAGTACTTC.

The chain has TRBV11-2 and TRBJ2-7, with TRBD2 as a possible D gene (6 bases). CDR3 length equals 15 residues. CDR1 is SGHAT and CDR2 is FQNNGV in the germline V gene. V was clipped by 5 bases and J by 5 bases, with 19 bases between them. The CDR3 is CASSPRVRDGNEQYF. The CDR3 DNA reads TGTGCCAGCAGCCCAAGAGTGCGGGATGGTAACGAGCAGTACTTC.

The CDR3 DNA reads TGTGCCAGCATCCCGGTAATTACCGGGGGGGGTAACGGGGAGCTGTTTTTT. It translates to CASIPVITGGGNGELFF. The V and J genes are TRBV2 and TRBJ2-2, with 8 bases identical to TRBD2. Germline CDR1 and CDR2: SNHLY and FYNNEI. The CDR3 length is 17 residues. Trimming cost V 7 bases and J 7 bases; bases outside gene matches: 17.